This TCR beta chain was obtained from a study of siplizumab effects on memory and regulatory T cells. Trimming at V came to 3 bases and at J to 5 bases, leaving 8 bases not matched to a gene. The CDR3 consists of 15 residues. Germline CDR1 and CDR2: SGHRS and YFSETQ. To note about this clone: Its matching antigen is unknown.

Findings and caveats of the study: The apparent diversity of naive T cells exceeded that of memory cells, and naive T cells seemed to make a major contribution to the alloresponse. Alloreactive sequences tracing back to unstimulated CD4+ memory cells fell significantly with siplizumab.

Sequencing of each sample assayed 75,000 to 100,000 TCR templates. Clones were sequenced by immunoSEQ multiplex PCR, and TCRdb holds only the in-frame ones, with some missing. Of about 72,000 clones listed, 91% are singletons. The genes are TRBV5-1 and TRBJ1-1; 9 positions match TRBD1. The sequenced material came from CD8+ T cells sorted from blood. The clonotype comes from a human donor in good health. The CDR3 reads CASSWTGDGKTEAFF. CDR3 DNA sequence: TGCGCCAGCAGCTGGACAGGGGATGGGAAAACTGAAGCTTTCTTT. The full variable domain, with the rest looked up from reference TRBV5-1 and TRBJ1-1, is KAGVTQTPRYLIKTRGQQVTLSCSPISGHRSVSWYQQTPGQGLQFLFEYFSETQRNKGNFPGRFSGRQFSNSRSEMNVSTLELGDSALYLCASSWTGDGKTEAFFGQGTRLTVV.